Given below is one T cell receptor beta chain in context. A few counts support this clonotype. This clone's antigen is unknown. There are no base qualities to consult, and no much larger clone falls within one base. Receptor libraries were prepared by PCR. The listed sequencing device is Illumina HiSeq 2500. Molecular barcoding was employed in the preparation of TCR libraries, with unique molecular identifiers being used to normalize TCRbeta repertoire quantification. TCRdb redid the processing of the public reads, applying fastp at Q25 and MiXCR, and retained in-frame beta chains. Every CDR3 protein is listed once, alongside the most common genes and DNA of its rows. The sample contains roughly 280,000 distinct CDR3 sequences, under 14% of them found a single time. The ten most abundant clones make up 23% of the sample. The treatment or condition label for this specimen denotes: allogeneic hematopoietic cell transplantation with graft depleted of TCRalphabeta T cells and CD19 B cells. The transplant recipients were children given TCRalphabeta/CD19-depleted allogeneic hematopoietic cell grafts.

CDR1 is given as SGHVS and CDR2 as FQNEAQ, both from the germline V gene. Measured from the cysteine to the phenylalanine, the CDR3 is 16 residues long. Of the read, only the CDR3 DNA is kept; its 48 bases are in frame from base 1. V loses 2 bases of germline sequence and J loses 6 bases, and the interval between the two ends is 17 bases. This sample is drawn from a study of T-cell reconstitution after alpha-beta-depleted transplantation in children (TCRdb year 2016). Context from the whole study: Using TCR repertoire profiling, the study quantitatively followed how T-cell immune reconstitution unfolded in children after TCRalphabeta/CD19-depleted allogeneic hematopoietic cell transplantation.

What the study reported, not specific to this receptor: The high TCRbeta diversity at day 60 in some patients was ascribed to recipient T cells and intrathymic progenitors that had survived conditioning. Over subsequent months, a decline in hyperexpanded clone frequencies was noted, and after one year, T-cell counts and TCRbeta diversity were mostly ascribed to newly produced T cells. The apparently early recovery of alphabetaT-cell counts about two months after transplant reportedly depended on only several hundred rapidly expanded clones that came from non-depleted graft cells.

The sequence joins TRBV7-8 to TRBJ2-1; the D gene is perhaps TRBD2, from 5 matching bases. Sequenced here: peripheral blood, sampled 180 days after TCRalphabeta/CD19-depleted stem cell transplant. The sequence derives from a male patient between 2 and 15 years old who had a stem cell transplant for chronic granulomatous disease, so the T cells may come from the graft donor. DNA sequence: TGTGCCAGCAGCTTACAACTAGGCGGGTCGGGCAATGAGCAGTTCTTC. It specifies CASSLQLGGSGNEQFF. Where the CDR3 stops, the reference TRBV7-8 and TRBJ2-1 genes take over; the full variable domain is GAGVSQSPRYKVAKRGQDVALRCDPISGHVSLFWYQQALGQGPEFLTYFQNEAQLDKSGLPSDRFFAERPEGSVSTLKIQRTQQEDSAVYLCASSLQLGGSGNEQFFGPGTRLTVL.